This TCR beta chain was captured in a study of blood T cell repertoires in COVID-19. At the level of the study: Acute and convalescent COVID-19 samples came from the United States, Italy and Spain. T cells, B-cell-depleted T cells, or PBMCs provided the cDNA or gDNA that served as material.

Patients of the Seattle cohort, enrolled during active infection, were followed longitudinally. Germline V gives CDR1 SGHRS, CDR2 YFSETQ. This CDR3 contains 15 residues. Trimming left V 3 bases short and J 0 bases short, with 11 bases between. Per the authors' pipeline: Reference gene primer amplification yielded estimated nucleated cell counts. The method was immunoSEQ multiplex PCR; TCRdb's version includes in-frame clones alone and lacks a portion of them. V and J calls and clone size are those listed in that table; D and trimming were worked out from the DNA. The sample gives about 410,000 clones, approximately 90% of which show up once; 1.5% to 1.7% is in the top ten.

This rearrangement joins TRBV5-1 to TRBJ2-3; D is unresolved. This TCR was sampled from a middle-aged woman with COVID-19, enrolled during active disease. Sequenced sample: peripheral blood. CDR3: CASSSQRPSTDTQYF. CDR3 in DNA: TGCGCCAGCAGCTCCCAGCGACCTAGCACAGATACGCAGTATTTT.